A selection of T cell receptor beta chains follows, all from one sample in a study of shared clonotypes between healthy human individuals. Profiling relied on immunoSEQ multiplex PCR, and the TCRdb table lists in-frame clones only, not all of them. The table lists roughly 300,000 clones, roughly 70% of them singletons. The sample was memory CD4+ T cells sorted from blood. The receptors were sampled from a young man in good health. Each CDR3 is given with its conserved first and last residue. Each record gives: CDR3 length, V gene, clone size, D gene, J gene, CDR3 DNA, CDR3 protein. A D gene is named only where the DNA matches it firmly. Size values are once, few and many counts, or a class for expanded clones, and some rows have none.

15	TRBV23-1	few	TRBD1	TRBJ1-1	TGCGCCAGCAGTCAAGGGGGACAGAAGAACACTGAAGCTTTCTTT	CASSQGGQKNTEAFF
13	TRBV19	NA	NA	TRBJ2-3	TGTGCCAGTAACTCAGGGAGGACAGATACGCAGTATTTT	CASNSGRTDTQYF
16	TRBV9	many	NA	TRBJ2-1	TGTGCCAGCAGCCTCTGGGGTAGTAGGGTACTCAATGAGCAGTTCTTC	CASSLWGSRVLNEQFF
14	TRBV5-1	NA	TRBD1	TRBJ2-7	TGCGCCAGCAGCAAAGGGACAGGTTCCTACGAGCAGTACTTC	CASSKGTGSYEQYF
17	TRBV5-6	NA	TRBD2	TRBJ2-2	TGTGCCAGCAGCTTGGTGACTAGCGGGGCCAACACCGGGGAGCTGTTTTTT	CASSLVTSGANTGELFF
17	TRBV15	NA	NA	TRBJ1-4	TGTGCCACCAGCATGGGGGGGGGAACACCCTACGGCGAAAAACTGTTTTTT	CATSMGGGTPYGEKLFF
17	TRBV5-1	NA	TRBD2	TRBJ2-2	TGCGCCAGCAACCGGGATGGACTAGCGGGAGCGGTGGGGGAGCTGTTTTTT	CASNRDGLAGAVGELFF
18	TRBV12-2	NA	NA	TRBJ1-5	TGTGCAAGTCGCTTAAGCCCCTCCAAAACAGGATCCAATCAGCCCCAGCATTTT	CASRLSPSKTGSNQPQHF
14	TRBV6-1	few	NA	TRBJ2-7	TGTGCCGGACAACCGGGACTTGGGACCTACGAGCAGTACTTC	CAGQPGLGTYEQYF
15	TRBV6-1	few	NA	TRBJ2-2	TGTGCCAGCACTGACTCGCGGGTTGTGACCGGGGAGCTGTTTTTT	CASTDSRVVTGELFF
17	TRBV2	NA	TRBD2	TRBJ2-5	TGTGCCAGCAGTCCGACTAGCGGGAGGATTTTGGTCGAGACCCAGTACTTC	CASSPTSGRILVETQYF
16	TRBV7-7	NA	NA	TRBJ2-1	TGTGCTAGCAGCTTATCGGTTGGAGGTCGGATCAATGAGCAGTTCTTC	CASSLSVGGRINEQFF
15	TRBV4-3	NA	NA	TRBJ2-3	TGCGCCAGCAGCCAAGCGGAGACTCGCCGAGATACGCAGTATTTT	CASSQAETRRDTQYF
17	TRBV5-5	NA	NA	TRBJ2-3	TGTGCCAGCAGCTTGAGCGGCTACAGGAGATCCACAGATACGCAGTATTTT	CASSLSGYRRSTDTQYF
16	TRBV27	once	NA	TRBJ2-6	TGTGCCAGCAGTTTAACTGGGGGTCATCGAACCAACGTCCTGACTTTC	CASSLTGGHRTNVLTF
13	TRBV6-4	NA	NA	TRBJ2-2	TGTGCCAGCAGTAGAGGCCTCCCCGGGGAGCTGTTTTTT	CASSRGLPGELFF
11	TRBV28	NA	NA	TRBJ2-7	TGTGCCAGCAGCCCCAAAGACGAGCAGTACTTC	CASSPKDEQYF
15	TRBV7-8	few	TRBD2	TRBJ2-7	TGTGCCAGCAGCCCCCTAGCGGGAGTATACTACGAGCAGTACTTC	CASSPLAGVYYEQYF
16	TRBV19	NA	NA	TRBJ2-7	TGTGCCAGTAGTATAGGGGGGAGAGGCGGTACCTACGAGCAGTACTTC	CASSIGGRGGTYEQYF
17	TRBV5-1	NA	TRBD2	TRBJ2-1	TGCGCCAGCAGCTTGGAGGCTAGCGGACGGCGGGACAATGAGCAGTTCTTC	CASSLEASGRRDNEQFF
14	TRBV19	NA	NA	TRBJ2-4	TGTGCCAGTAGTATAGACAGGTACGGAAACATTCAGTACTTC	CASSIDRYGNIQYF
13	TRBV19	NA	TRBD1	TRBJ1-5	TGTGCCAGTAGTGCCGACAGGGTTCAGCCCCAGCATTTT	CASSADRVQPQHF
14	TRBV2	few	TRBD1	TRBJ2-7	TGTGCCAGCAGTTACAGGGGGGAGGAGTGGGAGCAGTACTTC	CASSYRGEEWEQYF
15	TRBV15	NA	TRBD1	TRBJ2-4	TGTGCCACCAGCAGAGGGGGACAGGGAAAAAACATTCAGTACTTC	CATSRGGQGKNIQYF
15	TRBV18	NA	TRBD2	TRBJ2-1	TGTGCCAGCTCGGCAGGACTAGCGGGATTGGCTGAGCAGTTCTTC	CASSAGLAGLAEQFF
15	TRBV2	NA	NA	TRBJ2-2	TGTGCCAGCAGTGAAGCGGTTAGGGGTCCCGGGGAGCTGTTTTTT	CASSEAVRGPGELFF
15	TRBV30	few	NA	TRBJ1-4	TGTGCCTGGAGTGTACCCAGCAGGGGATCGGCAAAACTGTTTTTT	CAWSVPSRGSAKLFF
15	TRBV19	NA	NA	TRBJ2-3	TGTGCCAGTACTGACGCGGCAGGGTGGACAGATACGCAGTATTTT	CASTDAAGWTDTQYF
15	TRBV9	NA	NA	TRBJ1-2	TGTGCCAGCAGCGTAGAGGTTGAGCTCCCTCGGGGCTACACCTTC	CASSVEVELPRGYTF
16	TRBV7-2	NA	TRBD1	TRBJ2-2	TGTGCCAGCAGTGTGGGTTGGGACAGGGCCACCGGGGAGCTGTTTTTT	CASSVGWDRATGELFF
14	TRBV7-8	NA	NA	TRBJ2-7	TGTGCCAGCAGCTCCTTGAATTGGGCTTACGAGCAGTACTTC	CASSSLNWAYEQYF
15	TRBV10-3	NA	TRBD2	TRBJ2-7	TGTGCCATCAGTGAATCTAGCGGGAGGACCTACGAGCAGTACTTC	CAISESSGRTYEQYF
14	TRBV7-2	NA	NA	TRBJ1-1	TGTGCCAGCAGCGGAAGCGCTCTAAACACTGAAGCTTTCTTT	CASSGSALNTEAFF
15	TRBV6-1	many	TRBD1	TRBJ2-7	TGTGCCAGCAGTGTATCTGGACAGGGGGCTTACGAGCAGTACTTC	CASSVSGQGAYEQYF
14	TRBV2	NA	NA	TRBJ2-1	TGTGCCAGCAGTGAAGAGTCCGTTGTGGGTGAGCAGTTCTTC	CASSEESVVGEQFF
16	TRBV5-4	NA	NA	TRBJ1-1	TGTGCCAGCAGCTTAGGGGGGTCACAGTTGAACACTGAAGCTTTCTTT	CASSLGGSQLNTEAFF
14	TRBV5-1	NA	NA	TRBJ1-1	TGCGCCAGCAGCTCGACAGGCGTCGTCACTGAAGCTTTCTTT	CASSSTGVVTEAFF
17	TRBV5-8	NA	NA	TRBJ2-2	TGTGCCAGCAGCTTGGCCGGGGTTGTTTTCACCGCCGGGGAGCTGTTTTTT	CASSLAGVVFTAGELFF
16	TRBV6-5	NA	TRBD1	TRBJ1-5	TGTGCCAGCAGTTCCCGCCGAGGACAGGGTAATCAGCCCCAGCATTTT	CASSSRRGQGNQPQHF
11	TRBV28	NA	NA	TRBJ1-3	TGTGCCAGCAGTTTATCACAGACAGTATATTTT	CASSLSQTVYF
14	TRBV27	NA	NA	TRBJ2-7	TGTGCCAGCAGTGCCTCCGGGTTCTCCTACGAGCAGTACTTC	CASSASGFSYEQYF
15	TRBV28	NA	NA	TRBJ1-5	TGTGCCAGCAATCTTCCCTCGGGAGGGAATCAGCCCCAGCATTTT	CASNLPSGGNQPQHF
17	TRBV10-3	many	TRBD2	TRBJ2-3	TGTGCCATCAGTTACGAAGGGTACGGGAGGGCCCCAGATACGCAGTATTTT	CAISYEGYGRAPDTQYF
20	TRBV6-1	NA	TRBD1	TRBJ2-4	TGTGCCAGCAGTGAAAAACCGGAACAGGGGGCCGGTTTAGCCAAAAACATTCAGTACTTC	CASSEKPEQGAGLAKNIQYF
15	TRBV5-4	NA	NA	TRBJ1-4	TGTGCCAGCAGCTTTAGAGGCAGTCCTGATGAAAAACTGTTTTTT	CASSFRGSPDEKLFF
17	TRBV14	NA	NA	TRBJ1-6	TGTGCCAGCATTTTTGTCCCGGGACTACGACTTCTTTCACCCCTCCACTTT	CASIFVPGLRLLSPLHF
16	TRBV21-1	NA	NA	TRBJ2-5	TGTGCCAGCATCCAAAGGGGCGGGAACCGCCAAGAGACCCAGTACTTC	CASIQRGGNRQETQYF
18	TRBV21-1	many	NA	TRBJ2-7	TGTGCCAGCAGCAAAAGTACCGGGCCCCGGACCACGTCGGGAGAGCAGTACTTC	CASSKSTGPRTTSGEQYF
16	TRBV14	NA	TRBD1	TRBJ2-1	TGTGCCAGCAGCAAAGAAGGGGGCCTCGGGCACAATGAGCAGTTCTTC	CASSKEGGLGHNEQFF
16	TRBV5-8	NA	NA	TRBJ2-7	TGTGCCAGCAGCTTGACTTTGGCACGAGGATCCTACGAGCAGTACTTC	CASSLTLARGSYEQYF
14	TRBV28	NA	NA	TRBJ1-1	TGTGCCAGCCATTTACTACCAATGAACACTGAAGCTTTCTTT	CASHLLPMNTEAFF
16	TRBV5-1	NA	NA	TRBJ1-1	TGCGCCAGCAGCCGGGAGACAGAGACGATGAACACTGAAGCTTTCTTT	CASSRETETMNTEAFF
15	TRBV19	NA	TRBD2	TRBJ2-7	TGTGCCAGTAGAAGAAAACTAGCGGACTCCTACGAGCAGTACTTC	CASRRKLADSYEQYF
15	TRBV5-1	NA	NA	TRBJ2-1	TGCGCCAGCAGCTTGGTCACGGCAGGGAACAATGAGCAGTTCTTC	CASSLVTAGNNEQFF